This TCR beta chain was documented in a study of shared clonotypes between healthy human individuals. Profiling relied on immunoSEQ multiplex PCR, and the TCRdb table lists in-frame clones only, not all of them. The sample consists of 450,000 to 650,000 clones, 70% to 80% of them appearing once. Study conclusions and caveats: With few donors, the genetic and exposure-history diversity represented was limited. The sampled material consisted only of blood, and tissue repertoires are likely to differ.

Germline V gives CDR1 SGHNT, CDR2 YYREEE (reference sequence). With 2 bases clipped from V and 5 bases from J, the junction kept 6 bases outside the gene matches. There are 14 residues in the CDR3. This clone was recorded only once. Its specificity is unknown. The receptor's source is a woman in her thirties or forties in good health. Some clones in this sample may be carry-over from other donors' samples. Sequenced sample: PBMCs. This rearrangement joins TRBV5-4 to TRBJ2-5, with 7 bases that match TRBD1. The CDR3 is CASSFPGTEETQYF. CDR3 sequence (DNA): TGTGCCAGCAGCTTCCCCGGGACAGAGGAGACCCAGTACTTC.